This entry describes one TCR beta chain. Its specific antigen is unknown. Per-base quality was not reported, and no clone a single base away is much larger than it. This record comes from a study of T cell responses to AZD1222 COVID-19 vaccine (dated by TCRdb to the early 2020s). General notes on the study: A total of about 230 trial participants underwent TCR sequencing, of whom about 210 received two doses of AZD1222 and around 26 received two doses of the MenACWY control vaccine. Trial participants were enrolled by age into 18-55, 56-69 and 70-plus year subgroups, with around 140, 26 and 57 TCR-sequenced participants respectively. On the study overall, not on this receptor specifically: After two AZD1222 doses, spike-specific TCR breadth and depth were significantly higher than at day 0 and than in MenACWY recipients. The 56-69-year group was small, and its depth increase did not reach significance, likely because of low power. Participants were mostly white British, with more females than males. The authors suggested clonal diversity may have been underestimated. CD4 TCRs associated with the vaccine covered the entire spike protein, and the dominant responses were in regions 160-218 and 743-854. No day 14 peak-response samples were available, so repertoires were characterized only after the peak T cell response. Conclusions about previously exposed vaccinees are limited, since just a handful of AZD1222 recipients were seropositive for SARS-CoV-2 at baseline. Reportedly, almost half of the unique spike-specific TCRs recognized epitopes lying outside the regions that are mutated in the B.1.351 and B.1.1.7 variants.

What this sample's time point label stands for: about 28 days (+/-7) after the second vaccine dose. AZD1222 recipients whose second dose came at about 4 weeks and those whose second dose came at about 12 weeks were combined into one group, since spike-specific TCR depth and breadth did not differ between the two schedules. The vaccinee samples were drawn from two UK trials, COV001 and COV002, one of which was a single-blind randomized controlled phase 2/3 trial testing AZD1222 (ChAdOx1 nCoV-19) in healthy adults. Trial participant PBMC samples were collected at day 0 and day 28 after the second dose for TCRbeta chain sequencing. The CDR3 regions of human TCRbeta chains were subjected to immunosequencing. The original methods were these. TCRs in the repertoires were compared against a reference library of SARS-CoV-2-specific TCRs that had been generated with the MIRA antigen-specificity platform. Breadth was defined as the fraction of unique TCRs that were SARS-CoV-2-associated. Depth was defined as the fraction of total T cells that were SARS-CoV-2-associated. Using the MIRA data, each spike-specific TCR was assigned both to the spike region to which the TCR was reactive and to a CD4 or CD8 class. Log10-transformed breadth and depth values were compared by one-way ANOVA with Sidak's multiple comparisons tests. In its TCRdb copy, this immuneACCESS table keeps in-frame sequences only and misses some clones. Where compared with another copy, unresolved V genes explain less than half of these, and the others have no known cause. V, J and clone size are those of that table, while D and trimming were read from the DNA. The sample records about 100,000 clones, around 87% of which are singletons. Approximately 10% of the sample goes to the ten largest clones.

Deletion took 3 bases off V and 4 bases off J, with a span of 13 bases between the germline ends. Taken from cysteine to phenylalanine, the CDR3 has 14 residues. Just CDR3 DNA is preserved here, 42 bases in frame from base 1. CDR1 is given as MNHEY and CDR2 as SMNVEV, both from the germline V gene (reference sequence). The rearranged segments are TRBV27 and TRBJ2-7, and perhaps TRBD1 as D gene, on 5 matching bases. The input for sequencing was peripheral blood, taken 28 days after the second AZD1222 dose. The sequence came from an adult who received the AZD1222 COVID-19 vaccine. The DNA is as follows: TGTGCCAGCAGTTTCTCGGCAGGGTCATACGAGCAGTACTTC. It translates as CASSFSAGSYEQYF.